The clone carrying this T cell receptor (beta chain) was found many times. The antigen is undetermined. Per germline, CDR1 SGHRS and CDR2 YFSETQ. Trimming cost V 4 bases and J 0 bases; bases outside gene matches: 6. The CDR3 spans 17 residues. The record originates from a study of CD8 T cells in ankylosing spondylitis. Overall study results and limits: Clones that were linked to disease were CD8+ and were relatively rare in peripheral blood. Within ankylosing spondylitis blood, a TCR beta motif made up of several highly homologous variants appeared to be characteristic. Significantly higher representation of disease-linked clones was reported for matched ankylosing spondylitis synovial fluid.

The TCR beta libraries were generated through quantitative 5'-RACE incorporating molecular barcodes. TCRdb reprocessed the 5' RACE reads via MiXCR and lists one record per CDR3 protein. The sample has nearly 350,000 distinct CDR3 sequences, 14% to 15% seen once. The source material was blood, either unsorted or a sorted T cell fraction (not recorded which). This rearrangement joins TRBV5-1 to TRBJ2-1; 11 bases agree with TRBD2. This sequence was found in a male donor with ankylosing spondylitis or in good health (not recorded which). CDR3 in amino acids: CASSPGLAVSSYNEQFF. The CDR3 nucleotides are TGCGCCAGCAGCCCGGGACTAGCGGTTAGCTCCTACAATGAGCAGTTCTTC. Filled out from reference TRBV5-1 and TRBJ2-1, the complete variable domain reads KAGVTQTPRYLIKTRGQQVTLSCSPISGHRSVSWYQQTPGQGLQFLFEYFSETQRNKGNFPGRFSGRQFSNSRSEMNVSTLELGDSALYLCASSPGLAVSSYNEQFFGPGTRLTVL.